Shown below are 9 T cell receptor beta chains from a single sample sequenced in a study of shared clonotypes between healthy human individuals. CD45RO-negative, CCR7-selected cells formed the naive CD8 fraction, which excluded terminally differentiated effector memory CD45RA+ cells. The protocol was immunoSEQ multiplex PCR, while the TCRdb copy is restricted to in-frame clones and leaves out a portion. In the table there are under 2,000,000 clones, less than 95% of which are singletons. Sequencing input: naive CD8+ T cells sorted from blood. These receptors were collected from a man in his late teens or twenties in good health.

The chain couples TRBV7-2 to TRBJ2-2, with D unclear. With 1 base removed from V and 1 base from J, the gap between germline ends came to 7 bases. The CDR3 runs to 15 residues. CDR1 is SGHTA, CDR2 FQGNSA, per germline. CDR3 sequence (DNA): TGTGCCAGCAGCTTAGAACGGCAGAACACCGGGGAGCTGTTTTTT. This sequence encodes CASSLERQNTGELFF.

This clone was detected once. The J gene is TRBJ1-2, the V gene TRBV29-1; D possibly corresponds to TRBD1 (6 bases). The V end lost 6 bases, the J end lost 4 bases, and 18 bases lay between the germline ends. CDR1 and CDR2 (germline): SQVTM, ANQGSEA. The CDR3 sequence is 14 residues long. The DNA for the CDR3 is TGCAGCGTGAAAGAGGGCAGGGGTGGCTATGGCTACACCTTC. This sequence encodes CSVKEGRGGYGYTF. Full variable domain (outside the CDR3, taken from reference TRBV29-1 and TRBJ1-2): SAVISQKPSRDICQRGTSLTIQCQVDSQVTMMFWYRQQPGQSLTLIATANQGSEATYESGFVIDKFPISRPNLTFSTLTVSNMSPEDSSIYLCSVKEGRGGYGYTFGSGTRLTVV.

The CDR3 region is CASSGRGTHYEQYF. CDR3 nucleotide sequence: TGTGCCAGCAGTGGTAGGGGGACCCACTACGAGCAGTACTTC. The genes are TRBV2 and TRBJ2-7, with D perhaps TRBD1 (6 bases). The CDR3 totals 14 residues. V lost 4 bases and J lost 3, with 13 bases in between. Germline assignment: CDR1 SNHLY and CDR2 FYNNEI.

This clone was seen just once. The chain uses TRBV7-9 and TRBJ1-4, with 7 bases matching TRBD1. Germline V gene sequence: CDR1 SEHNR, CDR2 FQNEAQ (reference sequence). The CDR3 length is 17 residues. Losses at the gene ends were 0 bases for V and 2 bases for J; bases not matched to a gene: 6. The DNA of the CDR3 is TGTGCCAGCAGCTTAGCGCCTGGGACAGATACTAATGAAAAACTGTTTTTT. Its translation: CASSLAPGTDTNEKLFF.

The V gene is TRBV14, the J gene TRBJ2-5; the D is unclear. Germline lookup yields CDR1 SGHDN and CDR2 FVKESK. V lost 4 bases and J lost 1, with 10 bases in between. This CDR3 spans 14 amino acids. CDR3 sequence: CASSPFPGQETQYF. The CDR3 coding sequence is TGTGCCAGCAGCCCCTTCCCGGGCCAAGAGACCCAGTACTTC.

This clone was found once. The chain links TRBV19 to TRBJ1-6; 7 bases match TRBD1. The CDR3 loop spans 15 amino acids. J was trimmed by 9 bases and V by 6 bases; bases with no gene match: 11. Looked up from germline, CDR1 is LNHDA and CDR2 is SQIVND (reference sequence). The CDR3 nucleotides are TGTGCCAGTAGGATATTCCGGGACAGTAGTTCACCCCTCCACTTT. It codes for CASRIFRDSSSPLHF.

V usage is TRBV25-1 and J usage is TRBJ2-7, with a weak D call TRBD1 (6 bases). The CDR3 totals 13 residues. Germline-derived CDR1 and CDR2 are MGHDK and SYGVNS. The ends were cut back, 10 bases at V and 0 bases at J, with 13 bases in the middle. CDR3 DNA sequence: TGTGCCACCGAGGACAGTCTCTCCTACGAGCAGTACTTC. It codes for CATEDSLSYEQYF.

The rearrangement links TRBV30 to TRBJ1-1; no reliable D call. The CDR3 is made up of 13 amino acids. The germline V gene encodes CDR1 GTSNPN and CDR2 SVGIG (reference sequence). V shed 2 bases and J shed 3 bases, with 10 bases lying between them. The CDR3: CAWSIIGDTEAFF. DNA for the CDR3: TGTGCCTGGAGTATCATTGGGGACACTGAAGCTTTCTTT.

This chain links TRBV30 with TRBJ1-5; D perhaps matches TRBD1 (5 bases). Trimming took off 2 bases at V and 5 bases at J, with 25 bases between the two ends. CDR3 length equals 18 residues. Germline V gene data show CDR1 as GTSNPN and CDR2 as SVGIG (reference sequence). CDR3 sequence: CAWSPPIPAGRTDQPQHF. CDR3 bases: TGTGCCTGGAGTCCCCCAATACCCGCGGGACGGACCGATCAGCCCCAGCATTTT.